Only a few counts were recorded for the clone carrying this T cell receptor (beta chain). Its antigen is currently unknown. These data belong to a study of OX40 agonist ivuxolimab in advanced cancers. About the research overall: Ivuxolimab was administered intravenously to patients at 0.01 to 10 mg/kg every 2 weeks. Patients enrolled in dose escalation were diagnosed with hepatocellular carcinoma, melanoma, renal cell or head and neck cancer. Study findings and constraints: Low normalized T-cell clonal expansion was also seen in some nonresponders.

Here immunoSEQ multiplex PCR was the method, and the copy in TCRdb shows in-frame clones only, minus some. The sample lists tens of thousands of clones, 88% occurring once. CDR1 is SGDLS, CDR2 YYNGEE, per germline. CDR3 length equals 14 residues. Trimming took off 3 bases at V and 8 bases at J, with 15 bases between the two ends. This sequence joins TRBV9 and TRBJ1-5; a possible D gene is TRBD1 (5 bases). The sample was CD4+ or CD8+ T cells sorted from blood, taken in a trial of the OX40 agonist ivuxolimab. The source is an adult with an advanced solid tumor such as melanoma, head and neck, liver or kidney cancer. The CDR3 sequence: CASSGDGSVEPQHF. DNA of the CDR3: TGTGCCAGCAGCGGGGACGGCTCCGTAGAGCCCCAGCATTTT. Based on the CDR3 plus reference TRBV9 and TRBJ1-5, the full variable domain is DSGVTQTPKHLITATGQRVTLRCSPRSGDLSVYWYQQSLDQGLQFLIQYYNGEERAKGNILERFSAQQFPDLHSELNLSSLELGDSALYFCASSGDGSVEPQHFGDGTRLSIL.